These 3 T cell receptor beta chains originate from one sample sequenced in a study of CD8+ T cells in alopecia areata. Extraction and reverse transcription of RNA yielded cDNA as the sequencing template. This table comes from immunoSEQ multiplex PCR, and its TCRdb copy is limited to in-frame clones, with some not included. Of 150,000 to 200,000 clones in the sample, around 51% are singletons; the top ten hold over 9.5%. Treatment of the sample: oral pan-JAK inhibitor, 5-10 mg twice daily. This sample comprised CD8+ T cells sorted from blood, obtained at approximately week 51, from a patient treated with tofacitinib. Every receptor here comes from a human donor with alopecia areata.

The J gene is TRBJ2-3, the V gene TRBV29-1; D remains ambiguous. The CDR3 runs to 12 residues. The V gene's germline CDR1 is SQVTM and CDR2 ANQGSEA. V dropped 0 bases and J dropped 0 bases, with 1 base sitting between them. CDR3: CSVEDSTDTQYF. Written as DNA, the CDR3 is TGCAGCGTTGAAGATAGCACAGATACGCAGTATTTT.

CDR3 nucleotides: TGCAGCGTAACTCGGGACGCCGGGACCAAAAACATTCAGTACTTC. This translates into CSVTRDAGTKNIQYF. The V call is TRBV29-1, the J call TRBJ2-4; D possibly uses TRBD1 or TRBD2 (5 bases each). Germline V gene sequence: CDR1 SQVTM, CDR2 ANQGSEA. Deletions cut 6 bases from V and 2 bases from J, with 17 bases between. The CDR3 is 15 residues long.

This clone appeared a few times. The CDR3 sequence: CAWTPTGTTEAFF. The CDR3 DNA reads TGTGCCTGGACCCCAACCGGGACAACTGAAGCTTTCTTT. The chain has TRBV30 and TRBJ1-1, with a tentative D call TRBD1 (6 bases). The CDR3 consists of 13 residues. The V end was cut by 4 bases, the J end by 5 bases, with 14 bases between. Per germline, CDR1 GTSNPN and CDR2 SVGIG (reference sequence).